The 5 T cell receptor beta chains given below trace back to one sample, sequenced in a study of T-cell memory formation after mild COVID-19. TCRdb reprocessed the 5' RACE reads via MiXCR and lists one record per CDR3 protein. The sample includes under 150,000 distinct CDR3 sequences, about a fifth seen only once; the top ten take under 50%. The sequencing input was PBMCs or a T cell subset sorted from them (not recorded which). These receptor sequences come from a man younger than 35 who had mild COVID-19 (a few samples of this study predate the infection). Cell type and time point are not known.

The chain links TRBV11-2 to TRBJ2-1; TRBD2 matches 15 bases. Unmatched junction bases numbered 2, after V lost 4 bases and J lost 7 bases. The CDR3 loop spans 15 amino acids. The germline V gene encodes CDR1 SGHAT and CDR2 FQNNGV. The CDR3: CASSWTSGGANEQFF. The CDR3 DNA sequence: TGTGCCAGCAGCTGGACTAGCGGGGGGGCGAATGAGCAGTTCTTC.

The chain recombines TRBV7-9 with TRBJ2-3; a possible D gene is TRBD2 (5 bases). With 2 bases removed from V and 1 base from J, the gap between germline ends came to 10 bases. Germline V lookup: CDR1 SEHNR, CDR2 FQNEAQ (reference sequence). The length of the CDR3 is 15 residues. The CDR3 DNA sequence: TGTGCCAGCAGCTTATTGCGGCGGGGCACAGATACGCAGTATTTT. This encodes CASSLLRRGTDTQYF.

There are a few counts of this clonotype. The chain is built from TRBV5-6 and TRBJ2-1, with a weak D call TRBD2 (5 bases). Germline V lookup: CDR1 SGHDT, CDR2 YYEEEE. CDR3 length equals 14 residues. V dropped 3 bases and J dropped 8 bases, with 15 bases sitting between them. CDR3 sequence reads: CASSSGLSPHEQFF. DNA of the CDR3: TGTGCCAGCAGCTCAGGACTCTCTCCCCATGAGCAGTTCTTC.

The V call is TRBV15, the J call TRBJ2-5, with no clear D. This CDR3 comprises 14 residues. From germline, CDR1 is LNHNV and CDR2 YYDKDF (reference sequence). V was cut by 1 base and J by 2 bases, with 8 bases left in between. The CDR3 region has the DNA TGTGCCACCAGCAGAGGAAAGTTACAAGAGACCCAGTACTTC. Translated: CATSRGKLQETQYF.

This clonotype was counted only a few times. The chain recombines TRBV9 with TRBJ2-3, with D unresolved. This CDR3 has 15 amino acids. The germline V gene encodes CDR1 SGDLS and CDR2 YYNGEE. Trimming removed 4 bases from V and 6 bases from J, with 18 bases in between. The DNA of the CDR3 is TGTGCCAGCAGCCCTAGAAGAACAGTCACGGATACGCAGTATTTT. Translating gives CASSPRRTVTDTQYF.